These 22 T cell receptor beta chains came from one sample sequenced in a study of cytomegalovirus exposure and HLA in healthy donors. In the PCR, 60 Vbeta and 13 Jbeta primers were used. Profiled with immunoSEQ multiplex PCR; TCRdb holds only in-frame clones, not every one. The sample holds 130,000 or so clones, approximately 90% seen once. Sequenced input: PBMCs. The source of these receptors is a woman younger than 45 in good health and CMV-seronegative.

The chain couples TRBV5-4 to TRBJ1-3; 8 bases line up with TRBD1. The CDR3 loop spans 16 amino acids. Unmatched junction bases numbered 10, after V lost 4 bases and J lost 4 bases. Germline V lookup: CDR1 SGHNT, CDR2 YYREEE (reference sequence). The CDR3 coding sequence is TGTGCCAGCAGCGCCGACCCAGGGGGCTGGGGAAACACCATATATTTT. The encoded protein is CASSADPGGWGNTIYF. Supplemented by reference TRBV5-4 and TRBJ1-3, the full variable domain reads ETGVTQSPTHLIKTRGQQVTLRCSSQSGHNTVSWYQQALGQGPQFIFQYYREEENGRGNFPPRFSGLQFPNYSSELNVNALELDDSALYLCASSADPGGWGNTIYFGEGSWLTVV.

A remark on this clone: The same CDR3 also results from other DNA sequences found in this sample. This chain joins TRBV25-1 and TRBJ1-1; 7 bases agree with TRBD1. The CDR3 covers 15 residues. Per germline, CDR1 MGHDK and CDR2 SYGVNS. V lost 4 bases, J lost 7 bases, and 12 bases stayed unmatched. CDR3 nucleotide sequence: TGTGCCAGCAGTGCGTTGACAGGGAAGGGCCTTGAAGCTTTCTTT. It codes for CASSALTGKGLEAFF.

The gene calls are TRBV19 and TRBJ1-2, with D maybe TRBD1 (6 bases). Germline-derived CDR1 and CDR2 are LNHDA and SQIVND (reference sequence). V was pared by 5 bases and J by 8 bases, with 21 bases between. CDR3 size: 15 residues. The CDR3 loop is CASSDAGEQGKGYTF. CDR3 DNA sequence: TGTGCCAGTAGTGACGCGGGGGAACAGGGCAAGGGCTACACCTTC.

This rearrangement joins TRBV5-5 to TRBJ2-1; possibly TRBD2 for D (6 bases). Trimming shortened V by 2 bases and J by 9 bases, and 12 bases separated the two germline ends. Germline V gene data show CDR1 as SGHKS and CDR2 as YYEKEE (reference sequence). The CDR3 spans 13 residues. CDR3 in amino acids: CASSLGPSVEQFF. The CDR3 nucleotides read TGTGCCAGCAGCTTAGGCCCTAGCGTTGAGCAGTTCTTC.

V gene TRBV9 combines with J gene TRBJ2-1; TRBD1 matches at 10 bases. Trimming at V came to 4 bases and at J to 9 bases, leaving 10 bases not matched to a gene. Per germline, CDR1 SGDLS and CDR2 YYNGEE. CDR3 size: 15 residues. CDR3 in amino acids: CASSRGGTGASEQFF. As DNA, the CDR3 is TGTGCCAGCAGCCGGGGGGGGACAGGGGCGTCTGAGCAGTTCTTC.

V usage is TRBV6-1 and J usage is TRBJ2-7; 8 bases line up with TRBD1. V lost 4 bases, J lost 2 bases, and 4 bases stayed unmatched. The germline CDR1 and CDR2 sequences are MNHNS and SASEGT. This CDR3 is built from 14 residues. The CDR3 reads CASSGWTGTYEQYF. DNA of the CDR3: TGTGCCAGCAGTGGTTGGACAGGGACCTACGAGCAGTACTTC.

V gene TRBV2 combines with J gene TRBJ1-5, with 10 bases matching TRBD1. Trimming cost V 4 bases and J 10 bases; bases outside gene matches: 13. The CDR3 has 16 residues. The germline gives CDR1 SNHLY, CDR2 FYNNEI. This chain's CDR3 is CASSVSGTGEFGPQHF. The CDR3 DNA follows: TGTGCCAGCAGTGTATCCGGGACAGGGGAATTCGGTCCCCAGCATTTT.

J is TRBJ2-1 and V is TRBV7-2; 7 bases align to TRBD1. The CDR3 has 15 amino acids. Germline loops: CDR1 SGHTA, CDR2 FQGNSA. After removal of 4 bases from V and 0 bases from J, the junction contained 3 bases not matched to a gene. The CDR3 DNA reads TGTGCCAGCAGCTCGGGACAGAACTCCTACAATGAGCAGTTCTTC. It specifies CASSSGQNSYNEQFF.

This clone has only one observation. The chain uses TRBV2 and TRBJ1-1; no definite D call. Trimming took 3 bases from V and 2 from J, leaving 10 bases between them. Germline V CDR1 and CDR2: SNHLY, FYNNEI. The CDR3 covers 14 residues. The CDR3: CASSDAQANTEAFF. The DNA of the CDR3 is TGTGCCAGCAGTGATGCTCAAGCTAACACTGAAGCTTTCTTT.

The genes are TRBV27 and TRBJ2-7; D gene uncertain. Germline V CDR1 and CDR2: MNHEY, SMNVEV (reference sequence). The CDR3 totals 13 residues. Deletions cut 8 bases from V and 3 bases from J, with 14 bases between. CDR3 loop: CASRSLLGYEQYF. As DNA, the CDR3 is TGTGCCAGCCGTAGCCTTTTGGGCTACGAGCAGTACTTC.

The gene calls are TRBV30 and TRBJ1-6, with 8 bases identical to TRBD1. In germline, CDR1 is GTSNPN, CDR2 SVGIG (reference sequence). V lost 0 bases, J lost 8 bases, and 3 bases stayed unmatched. CDR3 length: 14 amino acids. DNA of the CDR3: TGTGCCTGGAGTGTGAACAGGGGGGATTCACCCCTCCACTTT. Protein product: CAWSVNRGDSPLHF.

The CDR3 here is CASSREDRVGAEAFF. The CDR3, as DNA: TGTGCCAGTAGTCGGGAGGACAGGGTCGGTGCTGAAGCTTTCTTT. V gene TRBV19 combines with J gene TRBJ1-1; 8 positions agree with TRBD1. From germline, CDR1 is LNHDA and CDR2 SQIVND (reference sequence). V was pared by 5 bases and J by 6 bases, with 11 bases of the junction left unmatched. This CDR3 is 15 amino acids long.

The CDR3 DNA sequence: TGTGCCAGCAGCTTAGTTCAAGGGGGCCCCTACAATGAGCAGTTCTTC. This gives the protein CASSLVQGGPYNEQFF. The chain employs TRBV7-2 and TRBJ2-1; 7 nucleotides line up with TRBD1. The CDR3 spans 16 residues. V shed 1 base, J shed 2 bases, and the junction held 5 bases outside the gene matches. Germline V gives CDR1 SGHTA, CDR2 FQGNSA.

The chain couples TRBV27 to TRBJ2-1, with D perhaps TRBD2 (7 bases). This CDR3 has 12 amino acids. Germline V lookup: CDR1 MNHEY, CDR2 SMNVEV (reference sequence). The ends were cut back, 11 bases at V and 12 bases at J, with 20 bases in the middle. The CDR3 DNA reads TGTGCCTCCCAGGGGCTAGCGGAAGGGCAGTTCTTC. The encoded protein is CASQGLAEGQFF.

This chain links TRBV4-1 with TRBJ1-2; D is unresolved. The CDR3 runs 16 residues. V was trimmed by 0 bases and J by 0 bases, leaving 11 bases between them. The germline CDR1 and CDR2 sequences are MGHRA and YSYEKL. In nucleotides, the CDR3 is TGCGCCAGCAGCCAAGACCCGGCGGGCGCTAACTATGGCTACACCTTC. It specifies CASSQDPAGANYGYTF.

The chain is built from TRBV2 and TRBJ1-4; TRBD1 agrees at 8 bases. The CDR3 has 14 amino acids. Germline trimming cut 7 bases from V and 3 bases from J; bases unmatched to any gene: 4. The V gene's germline CDR1 is SNHLY and CDR2 FYNNEI. In DNA form, the CDR3 reads TGTGCCAGCACAGGGGGCTTGGCTAATGAAAAACTGTTTTTT. Its translation: CASTGGLANEKLFF. The whole variable domain, remainder taken from reference TRBV2 and TRBJ1-4, is EPEVTQTPSHQVTQMGQEVILRCVPISNHLYFYWYRQILGQKVEFLVSFYNNEISEKSEIFDDQFSVERPDGSNFTLKIRSTKLEDSAMYFCASTGGLANEKLFFGSGTQLSVL.

The chain joins TRBV5-8 to TRBJ1-2, with 8 bases aligning to TRBD1. The CDR3 loop spans 14 amino acids. Germline V gene data show CDR1 as SGHTS and CDR2 as YDEGEE. V lost 0 bases to trimming and J lost 6 bases; unmatched junction nucleotides: 4. The CDR3 reads CASSLEVRGHGYTF. DNA for the CDR3: TGTGCCAGCAGCTTGGAGGTCAGGGGGCATGGCTACACCTTC.

V gene TRBV7-2 combines with J gene TRBJ2-5; no clear D. The germline CDR1 and CDR2 sequences are SGHTA and FQGNSA. Deletions cut 5 bases from V and 5 bases from J, with 18 bases between. The CDR3 runs to 15 residues. CDR3 amino acids: CASSPFGPVAETQYF. CDR3 DNA sequence: TGTGCCAGCAGCCCTTTTGGGCCGGTGGCGGAGACCCAGTACTTC.

The chain is built from TRBV11-1 and TRBJ2-3, with TRBD2 matching over 7 bases. This CDR3 spans 14 amino acids. The germline V gene encodes CDR1 SGHAT and CDR2 FQDESV (reference sequence). Losses at the gene ends were 7 bases for V and 2 bases for J; bases not matched to a gene: 6. The DNA of the CDR3 is TGTGCCAGCAAAGGCGGGGGATCCACAGATACGCAGTATTTT. This encodes CASKGGGSTDTQYF.

The rearrangement links TRBV4-1 to TRBJ1-3, with a tentative D call TRBD1 (5 bases). The CDR3 runs 15 residues. Trimming took off 4 bases at V and 1 base at J, with 11 bases between the two ends. Germline loops: CDR1 MGHRA, CDR2 YSYEKL. CDR3 sequence (DNA): TGCGCCAGCAGCCGGACGGGACTTTCTGGAAACACCATATATTTT. Encoded protein: CASSRTGLSGNTIYF.

This chain uses TRBV11-2 with TRBJ2-3, with no clear D. The CDR3 runs to 13 residues. CDR1 and CDR2 from the germline V gene are SGHAT and FQNNGV. V gave up 5 bases and J gave up 0 bases, with 6 bases separating them. DNA for the CDR3: TGTGCCAGCAGCCCCGTAAGCACAGATACGCAGTATTTT. It codes for CASSPVSTDTQYF. Using reference TRBV11-2 and TRBJ2-3 for the parts outside the CDR3, the full variable domain is EAGVAQSPRYKIIEKRQSVAFWCNPISGHATLYWYQQILGQGPKLLIQFQNNGVVDDSQLPKDRFSAERLKGVDSTLKIQPAKLEDSAVYLCASSPVSTDTQYFGPGTRLTVL.

V usage is TRBV19 and J usage is TRBJ2-7; TRBD1 matches at 7 bases. V lost 3 bases and J lost 2; bases outside the gene matches: 4. Germline V gene sequence: CDR1 LNHDA, CDR2 SQIVND (reference sequence). The CDR3 has 14 residues. The DNA of the CDR3 is TGTGCCAGTAGTATTGGGGACAGAGCCTACGAGCAGTACTTC. Translating gives CASSIGDRAYEQYF.